This record concerns one T cell receptor beta chain sequence. The data derive from a study of T cell responses to AZD1222 COVID-19 vaccine. Using immunoSEQ multiplex PCR, the repertoire was profiled, and TCRdb retains in-frame clones only, with some absent. The sample holds more than 70,000 clones, 87% seen once. V lost 6 bases and J lost 1, with 15 bases in between. Germline V lookup: CDR1 MGHDK, CDR2 SYGVNS. The CDR3 has 15 residues. The specimen comprised peripheral blood, sampled on day 0 of AZD1222 vaccination. The sequence was obtained from an adult in good health. The V gene is TRBV25-1, the J gene TRBJ1-2, with a weak D call TRBD1 (6 bases). In DNA, the CDR3 is TGTGCCAGCAGCCCCCCCGGGGGCCATAACTATGGCTACACCTTC. Its protein is CASSPPGGHNYGYTF.